The next 27 T cell receptor beta chains were all read from a single sample in a study of blood T cells in healthy people across ages. Next came a second PCR, run for about 7 to 11 cycles, which used a sample-barcoded 5' primer along with a J-beta primer mix. TCRdb re-called the 5' RACE reads with MiXCR, one entry per CDR3 protein. The data hold roughly 1,800,000 distinct CDR3 sequences, with around 50% observed a single time. Sequenced material: blood. The receptors originated from a woman aged 40 to 50 in good health.

This clonotype was seen a handful of times. In DNA, the CDR3 is TGTGCCAGCAGTTTAGTCAGCGGGGGGGCCGCTAGCACAGATACGCAGTATTTT. This encodes CASSLVSGGAASTDTQYF. The rearrangement links TRBV27 to TRBJ2-3; TRBD2 matches 10 bases. The V and J ends lost 2 bases and 0 bases, in that order; junction bases with no gene match: 8. CDR1 MNHEY and CDR2 SMNVEV come from the germline V gene (reference sequence). The CDR3 has 18 residues.

The rearrangement joins TRBV9 to TRBJ2-3, with D unclear. V was clipped by 6 bases and J by 6 bases, with 20 bases between them. Germline lookup yields CDR1 SGDLS and CDR2 YYNGEE. This CDR3 contains 15 residues. The chain's CDR3 is CASTVSPYTTDTQYF. The CDR3 bases are TGTGCCAGCACCGTCTCTCCTTACACCACTGATACGCAGTATTTT.

The chain combines TRBV4-3 with TRBJ2-7; D perhaps matches TRBD1 (6 bases). The CDR3 consists of 16 residues. The V and J ends lost 1 base and 5 bases respectively, with 18 bases between them. Germline V gives CDR1 LGHNA, CDR2 YSLEER. The CDR3 nucleotides read TGCGCCAGCAGCCAAGGTGGGGGCGTGATCTTGAACGAGCAGTACTTC. Amino acid sequence: CASSQGGGVILNEQYF.

This clonotype was counted a single time. J is TRBJ2-1 and V is TRBV6-2 or TRBV6-3, with unresolved D. The J call may be faulty, since TRBJ2-7 better matches the DNA end. The CDR3 spans 15 residues. Germline CDR1 and CDR2: MNHEY and SVGEGT. CDR3 in DNA: TGTGCCAGCAGTTTCAACCCCTGCTCCTACAATGAGCAGTACTTC. This gives the protein CASSFNPCSYNEQYF.

V usage is TRBV3-1 and J usage is TRBJ2-5; TRBD2 matches 8 bases. In germline, CDR1 is LGHDT, CDR2 YNNKEL (reference sequence). The trim removed 3 bases at V and 4 bases at J, leaving 4 bases unmatched. The CDR3 sequence is 14 residues long. The CDR3 loop is CASSQSRGVETQYF. The CDR3 coding sequence is TGTGCCAGCAGCCAGTCGCGGGGGGTAGAGACCCAGTACTTC.

This clonotype was picked up a small number of times. The chain employs TRBV5-1 and TRBJ2-1; D might be TRBD1 or TRBD2, each matching 5 bases. The CDR3 spans 15 residues. V shed 4 bases and J shed 0 bases, with 11 bases lying between them. Germline loops: CDR1 SGHRS, CDR2 YFSETQ. The chain's CDR3 is CASSRGENSYNEQFF. The CDR3 nucleotides read TGCGCCAGCAGCCGAGGGGAAAACTCCTACAATGAGCAGTTCTTC.

This chain joins TRBV29-1 and TRBJ1-1; no firm D call. The V end lost 2 bases, the J end lost 5 bases, and 18 bases lay between the germline ends. Germline CDR1 reads SQVTM; CDR2 reads ANQGSEA. This CDR3 is built from 15 residues. The CDR3 here is CSVEPGVAEVTEAFF. As DNA, the CDR3 is TGCAGCGTTGAACCAGGCGTGGCTGAGGTGACTGAAGCTTTCTTT.

The V and J genes are TRBV7-2 and TRBJ2-7; D is perhaps TRBD1 or TRBD2 (5 bases each). The CDR3 sequence is 14 residues long. V lost 8 bases and J 1 base, leaving 15 bases between the germline ends. Germline V gene sequence: CDR1 SGHTA, CDR2 FQGNSA. Written as DNA, the CDR3 is TGTGCCAGCTTGCCTGGGGGATTATCCTACGAGCAGTACTTC. It is translated as CASLPGGLSYEQYF.

The table lists this clonotype with a few counts. The rearrangement uses TRBV7-2 and TRBJ2-5, with D maybe TRBD2 (5 bases). V gave up 1 base and J gave up 3 bases, with 12 bases separating them. This CDR3 has 15 residues. Germline CDR1 reads SGHTA; CDR2 reads FQGNSA. The chain's CDR3 is CASSLDGSGKETQYF. Here the CDR3 DNA reads TGTGCCAGCAGCTTAGATGGCAGCGGAAAAGAGACCCAGTACTTC.

V gene TRBV7-2 combines with J gene TRBJ2-5; D tentatively reads TRBD1 or TRBD2 (5 bases each). The CDR3 spans 14 residues. V was trimmed by 5 bases and J by 11 bases, leaving 21 bases between them. CDR1 is SGHTA, CDR2 FQGNSA, per germline. As DNA, the CDR3 is TGTGCCAGCAGCACCGAAGAGAGGGGTGCTGAGCAGTACTTC. This sequence encodes CASSTEERGAEQYF. Complete variable domain (other parts from reference TRBV7-2 and TRBJ2-5): GAGVSQSPSNKVTEKGKDVELRCDPISGHTALYWYRQSLGQGLEFLIYFQGNSAPDKSGLPSDRFSAERTGGSVSTLTIQRTQQEDSAVYLCASSTEERGAEQYFGPGTRLLVL.

The chain is built from TRBV28 and TRBJ1-2, with TRBD1 identical over 9 bases. Trimming at V came to 9 bases and at J to 0 bases, leaving 11 bases not matched to a gene. Germline V CDR1 and CDR2: MDHEN, SYDVKM. CDR3 length: 16 amino acids. The CDR3 is CARHTRGQGTNYGYTF. The CDR3 nucleotides read TGTGCCAGACATACGAGGGGACAGGGAACTAACTATGGCTACACCTTC.

This chain uses TRBV2 with TRBJ2-4; either TRBD1 or TRBD2 may fit D (6 bases each). Germline assignment: CDR1 SNHLY and CDR2 FYNNEI. V was pared by 4 bases and J by 8 bases, with 21 bases between. CDR3 size: 16 residues. CDR3 in amino acids: CASSASPPGAEDIQYF. The CDR3 DNA follows: TGTGCCAGCAGTGCCTCCCCCCCGGGGGCCGAGGACATTCAGTACTTC. Full variable domain (missing parts from reference TRBV2 and TRBJ2-4): EPEVTQTPSHQVTQMGQEVILRCVPISNHLYFYWYRQILGQKVEFLVSFYNNEISEKSEIFDDQFSVERPDGSNFTLKIRSTKLEDSAMYFCASSASPPGAEDIQYFGAGTRLSVL.

The chain is built from TRBV7-2 and TRBJ2-4; 9 bases are a match to TRBD2. The closer fit of TRBJ2-7 to the DNA end suggests the J call may be wrong. CDR3 length equals 16 residues. CDR1 and CDR2 from the germline V gene are SGHTA and FQGNSA. CDR3 in DNA: TGTGCCAGCAGCCAGGGGGGTCTAGCGGGGATCTACGAGCAGTACTTC. It specifies CASSQGGLAGIYEQYF.

J is TRBJ1-2 and V is TRBV5-1; weak D call: TRBD1 (5 bases). V lost 1 base to trimming and J lost 2 bases, with 9 bases between them. Germline CDR1 and CDR2: SGHRS and YFSETQ. This CDR3 has 14 amino acids. The CDR3 sequence is CASSLYGGNYGYTF. The DNA of the CDR3 is TGCGCCAGCAGCTTGTACGGGGGGAACTATGGCTACACCTTC. Drawing the rest from reference TRBV5-1 and TRBJ1-2, the complete variable domain is KAGVTQTPRYLIKTRGQQVTLSCSPISGHRSVSWYQQTPGQGLQFLFEYFSETQRNKGNFPGRFSGRQFSNSRSEMNVSTLELGDSALYLCASSLYGGNYGYTFGSGTRLTVV.

This clonotype was seen just once. The chain joins TRBV6-2 or TRBV6-3 to TRBJ1-4; 7 bases map to TRBD1. The CDR3 has 13 residues. Germline V gives CDR1 MNHEY, CDR2 SVGEGT. The trim removed 8 bases at V and 7 bases at J, leaving 7 bases unmatched. CDR3 coding DNA: TGTGCCAGCTACGGGACAGAGAGTGAAAAACTGTTTTTT. This translates into CASYGTESEKLFF.

This chain links TRBV2 with TRBJ2-1; TRBD1 is a possible D gene (6 bases). CDR3 size: 16 residues. In germline, CDR1 is SNHLY, CDR2 FYNNEI. Trimming removed 6 bases from V and 0 bases from J, with 15 bases in between. The CDR3, as DNA: TGTGCCAGCAGATCCAGGGGCCGCAGCTCCTACAATGAGCAGTTCTTC. It is translated as CASRSRGRSSYNEQFF.

In its sample, this clonotype was seen a few times. V is TRBV20-1 and J is TRBJ2-1; D is undetermined. Trimming removed 2 bases from V and 0 bases from J, with 8 bases in between. The length of the CDR3 is 14 residues. Germline loops: CDR1 DFQATT, CDR2 SNEGSKA (reference sequence). CDR3 sequence: CSARSHSSYNEQFF. CDR3 DNA: TGCAGTGCTAGAAGCCACAGCTCCTACAATGAGCAGTTCTTC.

This clonotype was seen a few times. The chain couples TRBV24-1 to TRBJ2-1; 7 bases match TRBD2. Trimming at V came to 1 base and at J to 5 bases, leaving 4 bases not matched to a gene. Per germline, CDR1 KGHDR and CDR2 SFDVKD. The CDR3 has 15 residues. In nucleotides, the CDR3 is TGTGCCACCAGTGATTTAGGCCTAGCGGACAATGAGCAGTTCTTC. Amino acid sequence: CATSDLGLADNEQFF.

There are a few counts of this clonotype. CDR3 region: CASSELTGVRDTQYF. The CDR3 DNA sequence: TGTGCCAGCAGCGAATTAACTGGGGTGAGAGATACGCAGTATTTT. The rearrangement uses TRBV9 and TRBJ2-3; D remains unclear. There are 15 residues in the CDR3. With 3 bases removed from V and 5 bases from J, the gap between germline ends came to 16 bases. Germline V gene data show CDR1 as SGDLS and CDR2 as YYNGEE.

This clonotype was counted between two and nine times. This chain uses TRBV24-1 with TRBJ2-7; unclear D gene. V was clipped by 3 bases and J by 11 bases, with 10 bases between them. This CDR3 contains 11 residues. Germline CDR1 KGHDR, CDR2 SFDVKD. The CDR3 coding sequence is TGTGCCACCAGTGATGCGGTAACTAAGTACTTC. Amino acids: CATSDAVTKYF.

The rearrangement links TRBV6-5 to TRBJ2-7; D is possibly TRBD1 (6 bases). Germline V gives CDR1 MNHEY, CDR2 SVGAGI. V was cut by 10 bases and J by 1 base, with 14 bases left in between. This CDR3 spans 13 amino acids. CDR3 loop: CATTGTRSYEQYF. DNA for the CDR3: TGTGCCACGACCGGGACACGTTCCTACGAGCAGTACTTC.

V is TRBV4-3 and J is TRBJ2-1; D may correspond to TRBD1 or TRBD2 (5 bases each). The CDR3 contains 16 residues. Trimming left V 0 bases short and J 9 bases short, with 18 bases between. Germline V gene sequence: CDR1 LGHNA, CDR2 YSLEER. The CDR3 DNA reads as TGCGCCAGCAGCCAAGATCAGGGTGCGGTAGGAGGTGAGCAGTTCTTC. It specifies CASSQDQGAVGGEQFF.

The chain carries TRBV5-5 and TRBJ1-5, with no clear D. The CDR3 spans 16 residues. Germline V lookup: CDR1 SGHKS, CDR2 YYEKEE (reference sequence). V lost 3 bases, J lost 0 bases, and 13 bases lay in between. The CDR3 protein is CASSSQAAYSNQPQHF. CDR3 DNA: TGTGCCAGCAGCTCTCAGGCCGCCTATAGCAATCAGCCCCAGCATTTT.

This clonotype appeared once. The junction shows a germline mismatch at one end, possibly a read error. V usage is TRBV20-1 and J usage is TRBJ2-5, with D perhaps TRBD1 (6 bases). The CDR3 spans 15 residues. In germline, CDR1 is DFQATT, CDR2 SNEGSKA (reference sequence). Here the CDR3 DNA reads TGCAGTACTAGAGCACCCAGGGCAGGGGAAGAGACCCAGTACTTC. It codes for CSTRAPRAGEETQYF.

The DNA for the CDR3 is TGTGCCAGCAGCTCCTCTCACGGGGTCACTGAAGCTTTCTTT. Amino acids: CASSSSHGVTEAFF. The genes are TRBV13 and TRBJ1-1, with D hard to call. V was pared by 4 bases and J by 4 bases, with 13 bases between. In germline, CDR1 is PRHDT, CDR2 FYEKMQ (reference sequence). This CDR3 has 14 amino acids.

The chain is built from TRBV7-2 and TRBJ2-7; 12 nucleotides line up with TRBD2. J was trimmed by 5 bases and V by 4 bases; bases with no gene match: 6. The CDR3 covers 15 residues. Germline CDR1 SGHTA, CDR2 FQGNSA. The CDR3 loop is CASSSGLAGTHEQYF. CDR3 nucleotide sequence: TGTGCCAGCAGCTCTGGACTAGCGGGGACCCACGAGCAGTACTTC.

J is TRBJ2-4 and V is TRBV4-3; either TRBD1 or TRBD2 may fit D (5 bases each). Germline CDR1 is LGHNA and CDR2 is YSLEER. This CDR3 region has 15 residues. V lost 0 bases to trimming and J lost 6 bases, with 12 bases between them. The CDR3 sequence: CASSQEGTPRNIQYF. CDR3 sequence (DNA): TGCGCCAGCAGCCAAGAAGGGACCCCCCGAAACATTCAGTACTTC.